A single T cell receptor beta chain is shown here with its context. The antigen it recognizes is unknown. There are no base qualities to consult, and no much larger clone falls within one base. Genomic DNA was extracted from sorted cells for sequencing of the TCRbeta CDR3 region. The immunoSEQ Assay was used for sequencing of TCRbeta CDR3 regions. This immuneACCESS table, as held by TCRdb, lists in-frame sequences with V and J called but not all clones. Of the missing ones, under half trace to an unresolved V gene in checked studies; the others have no known cause. The sample contains some 42,000 clones, 85% to 90% of them found a single time. In total, the top ten clones hold 25% to 40% of the sample. Germline trimming: 5 bases from V, 0 bases from J; junction bases outside gene matches: 4. Measured from the cysteine to the phenylalanine, the CDR3 is 15 residues long. Kept here is only the CDR3 DNA, which spans 45 bases and is read in frame from base 1. The CDR1 and CDR2 encoded by the germline V gene are MNHEY and SVGAGI.

The trial excluded patients who had a history of autoimmune disease or were on systemic immunosuppression. Peripheral blood for TCR sequencing was collected from all dose cohorts at baseline, on cycle 4 day 1, and on cycle 7 day 1. The samples were drawn from a first-in-human, open-label, multicenter phase I dose-escalation trial of ivuxolimab. The trial enrolled adults with locally advanced or metastatic head and neck squamous cell, hepatocellular, melanoma or renal cell carcinoma. Before TCR sequencing, CD4+ and CD8+ T cells were separately sorted from peripheral blood. This sample was included in a study of OX40 agonist ivuxolimab in advanced cancers. Study-level background: Ivuxolimab, which targeted the costimulatory receptor OX40 (CD134), was an agonistic, fully human IgG2 monoclonal antibody. Intravenous ivuxolimab was administered to patients every 2 weeks at six dose levels: 0.01, 0.1, 0.3, 1.5, 3 and 10 mg/kg. Of the approximately 50 dose-escalation patients, hepatocellular carcinoma was present in around 19, melanoma in around 15, renal cell carcinoma in 9 and head and neck cancer in 9. A male proportion of 70% to 90% and a mean age of around 60 years, ranging from about 20 to 85, were recorded for the dose-escalation cohort. Prior anti-PD-1, anti-PD-L1 or anti-CTLA-4 therapy was permitted, and checkpoint inhibitors had been received by under 50% of dose-escalation patients. Partial responses occurred in three dose-escalation patients, of whom one had hepatocellular carcinoma and two had cutaneous melanoma. The purpose of peripheral TCRbeta sequencing was to test whether ivuxolimab changed TCR sequence diversity and led to clonal T-cell expansion. The paper describes the monotherapy dose-escalation part (N of about 54 patients) of the phase I trial of ivuxolimab. General study outcomes and caveats: After ivuxolimab, more expanded clones were found on average in CD8+ T cells than in CD4+ T cells. Clonal expansion of both CD4+ and CD8+ blood T cells was observed from baseline to week 6 at doses 0.1 to 3.0 mg/kg. The antigen specificity of the clonally expanded peripheral T cells was not determined. Low levels of normalized T-cell clonal expansion were also seen in some nonresponding patients. Partial responders in the 0.1-3.0 mg/kg groups had among the lowest normalized peripheral clonal expansion, especially among CD8+ T cells.

The clonotype comes from an adult with an advanced solid tumor such as melanoma, head and neck, liver or kidney cancer. This specimen was CD4+ or CD8+ T cells sorted from blood, taken in a trial of the OX40 agonist ivuxolimab. The receptor chain draws on TRBV6-5 and TRBJ1-3; 7 junctional bases match TRBD1. The DNA reads as follows: TGTGCCAGCAGTGGGACAGTTCACTCTGGAAACACCATATATTTT. The encoded protein is CASSGTVHSGNTIYF.